This TCR beta chain was identified during a study of CXCR3-negative and CXCR3-positive naive CD8 T cells (dated 2019 in TCRdb). About the investigation overall: In total, roughly 140 million TRB reads were obtained, which works out to roughly 1.5 +/- 0.3 million reads per library. TRBV-TRBJ cluster analysis included naive subsets from about five donors and memory cells from 3 donors. Data from around ten donors, pooled across two independent experiments, went into the diversity and physicochemical repertoire analyses. Points the paper makes about the study in general: Compared with CXCR3-negative naive cells, CXCR3-positive naive cells had TRB CDR3s with higher hydrophobicity (lower Kidera factor 4), lower energy, and higher strength and volume indices. Because surface CD5, which is linked to self-reactivity in mice, was comparable between the naive subsets, TCR interaction strength was also inferred from the physicochemical properties of TRB CDR3s. Both naive subsets had comparably high repertoire diversity, while memory CD8+ T cells had much lower repertoire diversity. Naive CXCR3-negative and CXCR3-positive cells from the same donor showed similar TRBV-TRBJ usage, whereas memory cells showed distinct patterns. CXCR3 expression partially decreased after cryopreservation, so most assays used freshly isolated PBMCs.

Each CD8+ T cell subset was flow-sorted in triplicate, with 300,000 cells per subset placed directly into RLT lysis buffer. Naive CD8+ T cells were defined stringently as CD45RO-CCR7+CD27+CD95- to exclude memory contaminants. Peripheral blood mononuclear cells were isolated from buffy coats by standard density gradient centrifugation. A FACSAria III was used to flow-sort naive CD8+ T cells into CXCR3-negative and CXCR3-positive populations. An RNeasy Mini Kit was used to extract total RNA from the sorted cells. In the case of this clonotype: It lacks a known antigen.

The data were produced on a NextSeq 550. The Human TCR Profiling Kit (MiLaboratory) was used to prepare UMI-labeled 5' RACE TRB cDNA libraries. cDNA synthesis used the entire amount of extracted RNA, and PCR amplification then used the entire amount of cDNA produced. Libraries were prepared in parallel with an identical number of PCR cycles. In the original analysis: About 50,000 +/- 10,000 unique UMI-labeled TRB cDNA molecules per library were extracted with MIGEC and MiXCR, with at least two reads per UMI required. On average, about 40,000 +/- 10,000 functional in-frame TRB CDR3 nucleotide clonotypes lacking stop codons were found per library. Diversity metrics, including normalized Shannon-Wiener and Chao1, were computed in VDJtools after downsampling to 5000 UMI-labeled TRB molecules per sample. Clonotype-size-weighted physicochemical properties of the central five CDR3 residues (interaction energy, strength, volume and Kidera factor 4) were computed in VDJtools. TCRdb reprocessed the sequencing reads and holds a single record per CDR3 protein sequence, with no DNA. It is TCRdb's table, rather than the study itself, that gives the V and J calls and clone size. The table for this sample records around 160,000 distinct CDR3 sequences. Of the sample, about 0.27% falls within the top ten clones.

Sequenced input: naive CXCR3+ CD8+ T cells from blood. Read against the paper, the sample's cell subset or site label means: CD45RO-CCR7+CD27+CD95- naive CD8+ T cells expressing CXCR3 (TNR3+). This TCR was recovered from a human donor in good health. Some clones in this sample may be carry-over from other donors' samples.

This receptor carries the CDR3 CASSYSISVNTEAFF. The rearranged segments are TRBV6-2 or TRBV6-3 and TRBJ1-1. Taken from the germline V gene, the CDR1 and CDR2 loops are MNHEY and SVGEGT. From its cysteine to its phenylalanine, the CDR3 spans 15 amino acids. No coding sequence is recorded.